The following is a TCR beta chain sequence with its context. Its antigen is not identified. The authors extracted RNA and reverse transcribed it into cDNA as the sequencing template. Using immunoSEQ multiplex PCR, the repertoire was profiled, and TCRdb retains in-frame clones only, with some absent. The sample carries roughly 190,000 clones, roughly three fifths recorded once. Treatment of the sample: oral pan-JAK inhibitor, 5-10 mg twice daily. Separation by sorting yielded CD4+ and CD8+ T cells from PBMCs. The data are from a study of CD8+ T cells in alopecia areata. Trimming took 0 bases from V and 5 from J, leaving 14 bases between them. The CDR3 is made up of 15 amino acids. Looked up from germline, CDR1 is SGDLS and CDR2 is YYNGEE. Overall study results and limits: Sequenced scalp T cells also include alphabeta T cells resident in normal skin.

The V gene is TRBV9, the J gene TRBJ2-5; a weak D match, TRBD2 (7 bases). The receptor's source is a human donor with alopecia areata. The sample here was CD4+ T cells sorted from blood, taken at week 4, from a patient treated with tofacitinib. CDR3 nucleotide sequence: TGTGCCAGCAGCGTAGCGGCGGGGGCCAAGGAGACCCAGTACTTC. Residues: CASSVAAGAKETQYF.